The 17 T cell receptor beta chains given below trace back to one sample, sequenced in a study of shared clonotypes between healthy human individuals. The naive CD8 fraction comprised CD45RO-negative cells positively selected for CCR7 and excluded terminally differentiated effector memory CD45RA+ cells. Repertoires were generated with immunoSEQ multiplex PCR, while TCRdb's copy carries only in-frame clones and drops some. The repertoire holds a few million clones, with around 93% as singletons. Sequences were obtained from naive CD8+ T cells from PBMCs. These receptors were taken from a man aged 18-30 years in good health. Some clones in this sample may be carry-over from other donors' samples.

Comment on this clone: This same CDR3 is encoded by further DNA sequences in the sample. V and J are TRBV19 and TRBJ2-7, with 7 bases fitting TRBD1. Unmatched junction bases numbered 3, after V lost 1 base and J lost 0 bases. The germline gives CDR1 LNHDA, CDR2 SQIVND (reference sequence). CDR3 size: 15 residues. The CDR3 protein is CASSIGTGFSYEQYF. CDR3 coding DNA: TGTGCCAGTAGTATAGGGACAGGTTTCTCCTACGAGCAGTACTTC.

The V and J genes are TRBV29-1 and TRBJ2-7; D is perhaps TRBD1 or TRBD2 (6 bases each). V was cut by 6 bases and J by 6 bases, with 21 bases left in between. The CDR3 has 14 amino acids. In germline, CDR1 is SQVTM, CDR2 ANQGSEA. As DNA, the CDR3 is TGCAGCGTGTCCAAGGGGGGTATAGGCGGCGAGCAGTACTTC. It codes for CSVSKGGIGGEQYF.

J is TRBJ1-4 and V is TRBV13, with 7 bases that match TRBD1. V was clipped by 0 bases and J by 16 bases; unmatched bases: 8. Per the germline V gene, CDR1 is PRHDT and CDR2 is FYEKMQ (reference sequence). This CDR3 spans 13 amino acids. The DNA for the CDR3 is TGTGCCAGCAGCTTAGGCCCACAGGGGCATAGGTTTTTT. This translates into CASSLGPQGHRFF. The whole variable domain, filled in from reference TRBV13 and TRBJ1-4, reads AAGVIQSPRHLIKEKRETATLKCYPIPRHDTVYWYQQGPGQDPQFLISFYEKMQSDKGSIPDRFSAQQFSDYHSELNMSSLELGDSALYFCASSLGPQGHRFFGSGTQLSVL.

V usage is TRBV7-9 and J usage is TRBJ2-3; TRBD2 matches 13 bases. V shed 5 bases and J 4 bases; nucleotides not matched to a gene: 3. The CDR3 extends over 15 amino acids. Germline V gene sequence: CDR1 SEHNR, CDR2 FQNEAQ (reference sequence). CDR3 sequence (DNA): TGTGCCAGCAGCCGAGGACTAGCGGGAGCAGATACGCAGTATTTT. It is translated as CASSRGLAGADTQYF.

The rearrangement joins TRBV28 to TRBJ2-3, with TRBD1 matching 7 bases. Germline V gives CDR1 MDHEN, CDR2 SYDVKM. CDR3 length: 14 amino acids. V dropped 6 bases and J dropped 7; count of bases not matched to a gene: 10. CDR3 region: CASSPGTARHTQYF. The DNA of the CDR3 is TGTGCCAGCAGCCCCGGGACAGCGAGACATACGCAGTATTTT.

CDR3 in DNA: TGTGCCAGCAGCCCCAGGGGCGGGCCGACCCGGGAAATTAGCTATGGCTACACCTTC. This encodes CASSPRGGPTREISYGYTF. The chain combines TRBV7-3 with TRBJ1-2; a weak D match, TRBD1 (6 bases). CDR3 length equals 19 residues. Germline V gives CDR1 SGHTA, CDR2 FQGTGA. The ends were cut back, 5 bases at V and 4 bases at J, with 29 bases in the middle.

CDR3 in DNA: TGTGCCAGCAGTGTGACACGCCGGCACTCTGGGGCCAACGTCCTGACTTTC. Translation: CASSVTRRHSGANVLTF. This chain joins TRBV2 and TRBJ2-6; D is undetermined. This CDR3 region has 17 residues. Between the trimmed V and J ends, which lost 4 bases and 0 bases, there was a span of 13 bases. Germline CDR1 SNHLY, CDR2 FYNNEI.

This chain links TRBV25-1 with TRBJ2-1, with D maybe TRBD1 (6 bases). The germline CDR1 and CDR2 sequences are MGHDK and SYGVNS. The CDR3 sequence is 14 residues long. The ends were cut back, 4 bases at V and 3 bases at J, with 10 bases in the middle. The chain's CDR3 is CASSAGTNYNEQFF. DNA for the CDR3: TGTGCCAGCAGTGCGGGGACAAACTACAATGAGCAGTTCTTC.

The chain employs TRBV4-1 and TRBJ2-4, with a weak D call TRBD1 (5 bases). This CDR3 has 15 residues. Germline V gene data show CDR1 as MGHRA and CDR2 as YSYEKL. The V gene lost 2 bases and the J gene lost 3 bases, with 11 bases spanning the gap. This CDR3 reads CASSQQGGYKNIQYF. In nucleotides, the CDR3 is TGCGCCAGCAGCCAACAGGGTGGGTACAAAAACATTCAGTACTTC.

The gene calls are TRBV27 and TRBJ2-7; 7 positions match TRBD1. The CDR3 has 13 amino acids. J was trimmed by 7 bases and V by 2 bases; bases with no gene match: 5. Germline CDR1 and CDR2: MNHEY and SMNVEV (reference sequence). The CDR3 loop reads CASSLLTGSEQYF. The CDR3 bases are TGTGCCAGCAGTTTACTGACAGGGTCTGAGCAGTACTTC.

CDR3 nucleotide sequence: TGTGCCAGCAGTTTCTATCTAGGGATGGAGGGCTATACGCAGTATTTT. Protein: CASSFYLGMEGYTQYF. This rearrangement joins TRBV27 to TRBJ2-3, with TRBD2 as a possible D gene (6 bases). This CDR3 is built from 16 residues. Germline CDR1 reads MNHEY; CDR2 reads SMNVEV (reference sequence). V was shortened by 3 bases and J by 7 bases, with 20 bases between the two germline ends.

This chain uses TRBV7-7 with TRBJ2-7; 8 nucleotides line up with TRBD2. Germline CDR1 and CDR2: SSHAT and FNYEAQ (reference sequence). The CDR3 runs to 13 residues. Germline trimming cut 6 bases from V and 4 bases from J; bases unmatched to any gene: 5. CDR3: CASSSGKGYEQYF. In DNA, the CDR3 is TGTGCCAGCAGTAGCGGGAAAGGGTACGAGCAGTACTTC.

The chain carries TRBV27 and TRBJ1-1; 7 nucleotides match TRBD1. Trimming took 3 bases from V and 5 from J; bases not matched to a gene: 12. The CDR3 covers 16 residues. The V gene's germline CDR1 is MNHEY and CDR2 SMNVEV (reference sequence). DNA of the CDR3: TGTGCCAGCAGTTTGGGTAGAAGGGGGCTGGGGACTGAAGCTTTCTTT. This codes for CASSLGRRGLGTEAFF.

This chain joins TRBV27 and TRBJ2-6; D ambiguous. Germline CDR1 and CDR2: MNHEY and SMNVEV (reference sequence). This CDR3 is 16 amino acids long. The V gene lost 2 bases and the J gene lost 0 bases, with 8 bases spanning the gap. The CDR3 DNA is TGTGCCAGCAGTTTACGGCAGGCCTCTGGGGCCAACGTCCTGACTTTC. This codes for CASSLRQASGANVLTF.

V usage is TRBV20-1 and J usage is TRBJ2-1; D is ambiguous. The CDR3 contains 10 residues. Per the germline V gene, CDR1 is DFQATT and CDR2 is SNEGSKA (reference sequence). V was trimmed by 2 bases and J by 8 bases, leaving 4 bases between them. CDR3 sequence (DNA): TGCAGTGCTAGATACCATGAGCAGTTCTTC. Amino acids: CSARYHEQFF.

The chain is built from TRBV4-3 and TRBJ2-2; no firm D call. The CDR3 sequence is 16 residues long. CDR1 is LGHNA and CDR2 is YSLEER in the germline V gene. Trimming left V 0 bases short and J 1 base short, with 9 bases between. CDR3 residues: CASSQDPSWNTGELFF. CDR3 coding DNA: TGCGCCAGCAGCCAAGACCCCAGCTGGAACACCGGGGAGCTGTTTTTT.

The chain recombines TRBV9 with TRBJ2-5, with D possibly matching TRBD1 (6 bases). CDR3 size: 16 residues. Deletions cut 7 bases from V and 5 bases from J, with 24 bases between. CDR1 is SGDLS, CDR2 YYNGEE, per germline. The CDR3: CASGKGELILAETQYF. The DNA for the CDR3 is TGTGCCAGCGGTAAGGGGGAACTAATTTTAGCGGAGACCCAGTACTTC.